This T cell receptor (beta chain) stems from a study of T cells in Graves' hyperthyroidism and ophthalmopathy. Whole-study results and caveats: The model identified upcoming ophthalmopathy a median around 6 months ahead of onset.

Each diagnosis drew on symptoms, thyroxine, TRAb, thyroid ultrasound and orbital computed tomography findings. With respect to this clonotype: Its specificity is not known.

Germline CDR1 is KGHDR and CDR2 is SFDVKD. V dropped 2 bases and J dropped 1 base, with 10 bases sitting between them. The CDR3 has 15 amino acids. RNA transcripts gave rise to amplified TCR beta CDR3 regions. The HTBI set primed first-round TCR CDR3 RT-PCR. TCRdb re-analysed the multiplex PCR reads in MiXCR, keeping a single row per CDR3 protein. The sample includes 300,000 to 350,000 distinct CDR3 sequences, 18% of them seen just once. The TCR originated in a woman in her 40s with Graves' ophthalmopathy. The chain is built from TRBV24-1 and TRBJ2-5; possible D gene TRBD1, 6 bases. The sequencing input was blood. The CDR3 DNA reads as TGTGCCACCAGTGATTCCGGACAGTTCCAAGAGACCCAGTACTTC. Translation: CATSDSGQFQETQYF.